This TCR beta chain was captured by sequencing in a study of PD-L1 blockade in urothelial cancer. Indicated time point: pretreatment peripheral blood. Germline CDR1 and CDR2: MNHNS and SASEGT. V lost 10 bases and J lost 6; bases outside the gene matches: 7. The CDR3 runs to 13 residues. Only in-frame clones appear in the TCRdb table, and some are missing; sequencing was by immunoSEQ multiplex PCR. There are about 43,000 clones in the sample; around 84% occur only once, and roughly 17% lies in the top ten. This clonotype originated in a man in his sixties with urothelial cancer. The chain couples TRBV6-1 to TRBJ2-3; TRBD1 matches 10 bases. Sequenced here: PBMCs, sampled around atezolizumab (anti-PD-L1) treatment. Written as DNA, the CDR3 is TGTGCCATTTCGACAGGGGGCATGGATACGCAGTATTTT. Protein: CAISTGGMDTQYF.